The rows below give T cell receptor beta chains drawn from one sample of a study of siplizumab effects on memory and regulatory T cells. Clones were sequenced by immunoSEQ multiplex PCR, and TCRdb holds only the in-frame ones, with some missing. The repertoire includes about 63,000 clones, less than 85% of them detected once, and about 3.8% sits in the top ten. Sequenced input: memory CD4+ T cells sorted from blood. The origin of the receptors is a human donor in good health. The CDR3 runs from the conserved cysteine through the conserved F or W. The D gene is left open where the match is weak. For some rows the clone size is stated as once, few or many, or as a class when expanded; others skip it.

clone_size	d_call	v_call	j_call	cdr3_nt	cdr3_aa
NA	TRBD2	TRBV10-2	TRBJ2-7	TGCGCCAGCAGCGACCTAGCGGGTTACTACGAGCAGTACTTC	CASSDLAGYYEQYF
NA	TRBD1	TRBV19	TRBJ1-2	TGTGCCAGTAGTATAGAAGGGACAGGGACGAAACCCGCTAACTATGGCTACACCTTC	CASSIEGTGTKPANYGYTF
NA	TRBD1	TRBV7-6	TRBJ2-5	TGTGCCAGCAGCTTAGTGATGGACAGGGAGACCCAGTACTTC	CASSLVMDRETQYF
once	TRBD1	TRBV5-6	TRBJ2-5	TGTGCCAGCAGCTTTGGACAGGGGGGGACCCAGTACTTC	CASSFGQGGTQYF
NA	TRBD1	TRBV18	TRBJ2-3	TGTGCCAGCTCACCTACGACAGGGGGCCAGGGCACAGATACGCAGTATTTT	CASSPTTGGQGTDTQYF
NA	TRBD1	TRBV7-8	TRBJ1-1	TGTGCCAGCAGCTTAGTGCAGGGGGCGGGCACTGAAGCTTTCTTT	CASSLVQGAGTEAFF
NA	NA	TRBV14	TRBJ1-2	TGTGCCAGCAGCCAAGATTCAGCCATCTATGGCTACACCTTC	CASSQDSAIYGYTF
NA	NA	TRBV19	TRBJ2-2	TGTGCCAGCCACTCTATCGCTGGGGGGACCGGGGAGCTGTTTTTT	CASHSIAGGTGELFF
NA	TRBD2	TRBV12-5	TRBJ2-5	TGTGCTAGTGGTTTGGAGACTAGCGGGGGGACGGCGACCCAGTACTTC	CASGLETSGGTATQYF
NA	NA	TRBV12-5	TRBJ2-1	TGTGCTAGTGGTTTGGTAGGGCTGGCGAGGACGTCCTACAATGAGCAGTTCTTC	CASGLVGLARTSYNEQFF
NA	NA	TRBV13	TRBJ2-5	TGTGCCAGCAGCGCGGTGAGAGAGACCCAGTACTTC	CASSAVRETQYF
NA	NA	TRBV2	TRBJ1-2	TGTGCCAGCAGCCCTGTAGGGGGGAGAGAGACCTTC	CASSPVGGRETF
once	TRBD2	TRBV27	TRBJ2-3	TGTGCCAGCAGGGAGCGGGGGAGCACAGATACGCAGTATTTT	CASRERGSTDTQYF
NA	TRBD2	TRBV30	TRBJ2-1	TGTGCCTGGAACCCGGGACTAGGGGACAATGAGCAGTTCTTC	CAWNPGLGDNEQFF
NA	NA	TRBV4-2	TRBJ1-5	TGTGCCAGCAGCCTGTTAGCCACAGGGAGGTTGGATCAGCCCCAGCATTTT	CASSLLATGRLDQPQHF
NA	TRBD1	TRBV7-9	TRBJ2-7	TGTGCCAGCAGCTCGACAGGGGGCGCGGCCGAGCAGTACTTC	CASSSTGGAAEQYF
NA	NA	TRBV7-3	TRBJ2-6	TGTGCCAGCAGCCGGGATAAATCTGGGGCCAACGTCCTGACTTTC	CASSRDKSGANVLTF
NA	NA	TRBV27	TRBJ2-7	TGTGCCAGCAGTTTATCGGTGGGGAGCCGGTACGAGCAGTACTTC	CASSLSVGSRYEQYF
once	NA	TRBV4-1	TRBJ2-3	TGCGCCAGCAGCCAGACGGCGGGGAACACAGATACGCAGTATTTT	CASSQTAGNTDTQYF
NA	NA	TRBV10-3	TRBJ2-7	TGTGCCATCAGTGAACCCACTATCCTACGGGGGGAGCAGTACTTC	CAISEPTILRGEQYF
NA	TRBD1	TRBV15	TRBJ2-7	TGTGCCACCAGCAGGAGTCAGGGGGAATACTACGAGCAGTACTTC	CATSRSQGEYYEQYF
NA	NA	TRBV5-1	TRBJ1-2	TGCGCCAGCAGCAAAGACATCTACGGCTACACCTTC	CASSKDIYGYTF
NA	NA	TRBV2	TRBJ1-1	TGTGCCAGCAGAGGAGACAGCGTGAATACTGAAGCTTTCTTT	CASRGDSVNTEAFF
NA	NA	TRBV10-3	TRBJ1-4	TGTGCCATCAGTGACGGCGGTGCAACTAATGAAAAACTGTTTTTT	CAISDGGATNEKLFF
NA	NA	TRBV15	TRBJ1-5	TGTGCCACCAGCAGAGATCTAACGGATTATCAGCCCCAGCATTTT	CATSRDLTDYQPQHF
NA	NA	TRBV5-4	TRBJ1-1	TGTGCCAGCAGCCATGGACAGAAGGACACTGAAGCTTTCTTT	CASSHGQKDTEAFF
NA	NA	TRBV29-1	TRBJ1-1	TGCAGCGTAGGGAGTTTATACTTGAACACTGAAGCTTTCTTT	CSVGSLYLNTEAFF
once	NA	TRBV11-3	TRBJ2-1	TGTGCCAGCAGCGCCAGTGGGAACTCCTACAATGAGCAGTTCTTC	CASSASGNSYNEQFF